The 4 T cell receptor beta chains reported below all come from one sample, sequenced in a study of beta chain features in type 1 diabetes. The sequenced template was cDNA made from the entire isolated RNA. Libraries were prepared by immunoSEQ multiplex PCR; TCRdb keeps only in-frame clonotypes and omits some of them. The data show about 220,000 clones, 11% seen once. The sequenced sample consisted of central memory CD4+ T cells from blood. All receptors derive from a man in his late teens or twenties in good health.

This clone has ten or more counts. Within the sample, other DNA sequences also encode this same CDR3. The rearrangement links TRBV29-1 to TRBJ1-1, with a possible D match to TRBD1 (6 bases). V shed 6 bases and J shed 0 bases, with 11 bases lying between them. Germline V gene sequence: CDR1 SQVTM, CDR2 ANQGSEA. The CDR3 has 13 amino acids. The CDR3 bases are TGCAGCGTCTTCGGACAGATGAACACTGAAGCTTTCTTT. Translating gives CSVFGQMNTEAFF.

There are a few counts of this clone. The germline gene is not matched at one end of the junction; a read error may be the cause. The V and J genes are TRBV2 and TRBJ1-1; no clear D gene. Germline CDR1 reads SNHLY; CDR2 reads FYNNEI. The CDR3 is 12 amino acids. The CDR3 is CASSVRNAEAFF. The CDR3 nucleotides are TGTGCCAGCAGTGTAAGGAACGCTGAAGCTTTCTTT. Variable domain in full (rest from reference TRBV2 and TRBJ1-1): EPEVTQTPSHQVTQMGQEVILRCVPISNHLYFYWYRQILGQKVEFLVSFYNNEISEKSEIFDDQFSVERPDGSNFTLKIRSTKLEDSAMYFCASSVRNAEAFFGQGTRLTVV.

The gene calls are TRBV7-3 and TRBJ1-2; D remains ambiguous. Trimming took off 2 bases at V and 5 bases at J, with 12 bases between the two ends. The V gene's germline CDR1 is SGHTA and CDR2 FQGTGA. The CDR3 runs to 14 residues. Here the CDR3 DNA reads TGTGCCAGCAGCTTACATGAAGGGCCTTATGGCTACACCTTC. It specifies CASSLHEGPYGYTF.

This chain joins TRBV5-4 and TRBJ2-5; weak D call: TRBD2 (6 bases). The ends were cut back, 0 bases at V and 2 bases at J, with 11 bases in the middle. The germline V gene has CDR1 SGHNT and CDR2 YYREEE (reference sequence). The CDR3 totals 15 residues. CDR3 region: CASSLARGQQETQYF. The CDR3, as DNA: TGTGCCAGCAGCTTGGCGCGGGGTCAACAAGAGACCCAGTACTTC. Full variable domain (rest looked up from reference TRBV5-4 and TRBJ2-5): ETGVTQSPTHLIKTRGQQVTLRCSSQSGHNTVSWYQQALGQGPQFIFQYYREEENGRGNFPPRFSGLQFPNYSSELNVNALELDDSALYLCASSLARGQQETQYFGPGTRLLVL.